This is a list of T cell receptor beta chains from one sample in a study of T cells in Graves' hyperthyroidism and ophthalmopathy. TCRdb re-called the multiplex PCR reads with MiXCR, one entry per CDR3 protein. The sample shows approximately 200,000 distinct CDR3 sequences, 18% of them seen only once. Sequencing was carried out using blood. The receptor set was obtained from a man aged 35 to 55 with Graves' hyperthyroidism. Both conserved end residues are trimmed from each CDR3. Fields, in order: J gene, D gene, V gene, CDR3 protein. The D gene is left open where the match is weak.

j_gene: TRBJ2-7; d_gene: TRBD2; v_gene: TRBV6-1; CDR3aa: ASSEERGSSYEQY
j_gene: TRBJ1-5; d_gene: TRBD1; v_gene: TRBV27; CDR3aa: ASSWTGANQPQH
j_gene: TRBJ2-5; d_gene: -; v_gene: TRBV7-2; CDR3aa: ASSGSQETQY
j_gene: TRBJ2-1; d_gene: -; v_gene: TRBV24-1; CDR3aa: ATSDLSGGPTNEQF
j_gene: TRBJ1-4; d_gene: -; v_gene: TRBV9; CDR3aa: ASSVAGANEKLF
j_gene: TRBJ2-7; d_gene: -; v_gene: TRBV4-3; CDR3aa: ASSQEGQVHSYEQY
j_gene: TRBJ2-3; d_gene: -; v_gene: TRBV28; CDR3aa: ASSSPGLHTDTQY
j_gene: TRBJ1-4; d_gene: -; v_gene: TRBV9; CDR3aa: ASSVDLGPNEKLF
j_gene: TRBJ1-1; d_gene: -; v_gene: TRBV19; CDR3aa: ASSGWDGLNTEAF
j_gene: TRBJ1-2; d_gene: TRBD1; v_gene: TRBV7-9; CDR3aa: ASSGAGQDHT
j_gene: TRBJ2-1; d_gene: -; v_gene: TRBV20-1; CDR3aa: SVLGRLNEQF
j_gene: TRBJ1-1; d_gene: -; v_gene: TRBV15; CDR3aa: ATSNPPYIWATEAF
j_gene: TRBJ1-1; d_gene: -; v_gene: TRBV6-5; CDR3aa: ASSYFGAPRDTEAF
j_gene: TRBJ2-2; d_gene: -; v_gene: TRBV7-9; CDR3aa: ASSLRGVHLLF
j_gene: TRBJ1-6; d_gene: -; v_gene: TRBV7-2; CDR3aa: ASSLAHGGFYNSPLH
j_gene: TRBJ2-2; d_gene: -; v_gene: TRBV9; CDR3aa: ASSVGLGLTTGELF
j_gene: TRBJ1-5; d_gene: TRBD1; v_gene: TRBV30; CDR3aa: AWSWDRGREQPQH
j_gene: TRBJ2-2; d_gene: -; v_gene: TRBV3-1; CDR3aa: ASSQEGRAGTGELF
j_gene: TRBJ2-7; d_gene: -; v_gene: TRBV6-2/TRBV6-3; CDR3aa: ASSSSRDEQY
j_gene: TRBJ2-5; d_gene: -; v_gene: TRBV7-7; CDR3aa: ASSSGRVETQY
j_gene: TRBJ2-7; d_gene: TRBD1; v_gene: TRBV7-9; CDR3aa: ASSYAGGPYEQY
j_gene: TRBJ2-7; d_gene: -; v_gene: TRBV2; CDR3aa: ASSDIRDNEQY
j_gene: TRBJ2-7; d_gene: TRBD1; v_gene: TRBV6-2/TRBV6-3; CDR3aa: ASSYSNRGTEYEQY
j_gene: TRBJ2-7; d_gene: TRBD2; v_gene: TRBV11-2; CDR3aa: ASASGFLEQY
j_gene: TRBJ2-1; d_gene: -; v_gene: TRBV19; CDR3aa: ASSIRRGVLGEQF
j_gene: TRBJ1-2; d_gene: -; v_gene: TRBV5-8; CDR3aa: ASSWDSGPDGYT
j_gene: TRBJ2-1; d_gene: -; v_gene: TRBV3-1; CDR3aa: ASSHGGSYNEQF
j_gene: TRBJ1-2; d_gene: TRBD1; v_gene: TRBV5-1; CDR3aa: ASSIDRGRDYGYT
j_gene: TRBJ1-1; d_gene: -; v_gene: TRBV20-1; CDR3aa: SASSPLNTEAF
j_gene: TRBJ2-7; d_gene: -; v_gene: TRBV5-5; CDR3aa: ASSLRHPIYEQY
j_gene: TRBJ1-5; d_gene: TRBD1; v_gene: TRBV5-5; CDR3aa: ASSLQGENQPQH
j_gene: TRBJ1-2; d_gene: TRBD1; v_gene: TRBV13; CDR3aa: ASSSLNRTGWYGYT
j_gene: TRBJ2-3; d_gene: TRBD1; v_gene: TRBV30; CDR3aa: AWSLGQGTGTDTQY
j_gene: TRBJ2-5; d_gene: TRBD2; v_gene: TRBV6-9; CDR3aa: ASSWGTSSQETQY
j_gene: TRBJ2-7; d_gene: TRBD1; v_gene: TRBV11-2; CDR3aa: ASSSSTGGEQY
j_gene: TRBJ1-4; d_gene: TRBD1; v_gene: TRBV6-2/TRBV6-3; CDR3aa: ASGPPVPGQGSRDEKLF
j_gene: TRBJ2-3; d_gene: -; v_gene: TRBV29-1; CDR3aa: SGRQGRADTQY
j_gene: TRBJ2-3; d_gene: TRBD2; v_gene: TRBV6-4; CDR3aa: ASSGAGAGDTQY
j_gene: TRBJ2-7; d_gene: TRBD2; v_gene: TRBV6-6; CDR3aa: ASSYSLAESSYEQY
j_gene: TRBJ2-1; d_gene: -; v_gene: TRBV2; CDR3aa: ASTPDSPLPF
j_gene: TRBJ1-6; d_gene: -; v_gene: TRBV12-3/TRBV12-4; CDR3aa: ASNGVGSPLH
j_gene: TRBJ2-5; d_gene: TRBD1; v_gene: TRBV6-2/TRBV6-3; CDR3aa: ATQAPDRGVPWTQY
j_gene: TRBJ2-7; d_gene: TRBD1; v_gene: TRBV7-2; CDR3aa: ASSSWDRGYEQY
j_gene: TRBJ2-3; d_gene: -; v_gene: TRBV6-1; CDR3aa: ASSEGQSTDTQY
j_gene: TRBJ2-7; d_gene: -; v_gene: TRBV4-3; CDR3aa: ASSQDLGLSYEQY
j_gene: TRBJ2-1; d_gene: -; v_gene: TRBV28; CDR3aa: ASSLEQGWNEQF
j_gene: TRBJ1-5; d_gene: TRBD1; v_gene: TRBV6-1; CDR3aa: ASSEGTGGQPQH
j_gene: TRBJ1-4; d_gene: -; v_gene: TRBV7-9; CDR3aa: ASSFTVGKLF
j_gene: TRBJ2-1; d_gene: -; v_gene: TRBV10-1; CDR3aa: ASSAKLNSGTVISYNEQF
j_gene: TRBJ2-1; d_gene: -; v_gene: TRBV7-8; CDR3aa: ASSFLDWDEQF
j_gene: TRBJ2-5; d_gene: -; v_gene: TRBV11-2; CDR3aa: ASSLGRDQTQY
j_gene: TRBJ2-1; d_gene: -; v_gene: TRBV7-8; CDR3aa: ASSLGRVLGNEQF
j_gene: TRBJ2-5; d_gene: -; v_gene: TRBV14; CDR3aa: ASSPVRGRRGGETQY
j_gene: TRBJ1-3; d_gene: -; v_gene: TRBV5-6; CDR3aa: ASSLVDGISGNTIY